This T cell receptor beta chain is from a study of yellow fever vaccine responses in identical twins. The study's findings and limits: Among the twins, the vaccine T cell response reportedly seemed partly convergent and partly personalized.

The germline V gene has CDR1 SGHNT and CDR2 YENEEA. V was pared by 1 base and J by 4 bases, with 1 base of the junction left unmatched. There are 14 residues in the CDR3. TCRdb re-analysed the RT-PCR reads in MiXCR, keeping a single row per CDR3 protein. This repertoire shows roughly 15,000 distinct CDR3 sequences, 70% to 85% found once; its top ten account for approximately 0.7%. Of note for this clonotype: Its antigen is not known.

The chain links TRBV11-3 to TRBJ1-1, with 9 positions matching TRBD1. The starting material was T cells from blood (PBMCs), unsorted or a sorted subset (not recorded which), obtained before or after yellow fever vaccination (not recorded which). The receptor was isolated from a young woman who received the yellow fever vaccine. Written as DNA, the CDR3 is TGTGCCAGCAGCTTAGGGGGACAGGGCACTGAAGCTTTCTTT. Translation: CASSLGGQGTEAFF.